Following are 20 T cell receptor beta chains from one sample sequenced in a study of cytomegalovirus exposure and HLA in healthy donors. PCR was performed using 60 Vbeta and 13 Jbeta primers. Clones were read by immunoSEQ multiplex PCR, and TCRdb kept only the in-frame ones, dropping some. This repertoire shows hundreds of thousands of clones, 80% to 90% found once; its top ten account for 2.5% to 3%. Sequences were obtained from PBMCs. Source of these receptors: a young man in good health and CMV-seronegative.

V and J are TRBV4-1 and TRBJ2-7; 9 bases agree with TRBD1. The germline V gene has CDR1 MGHRA and CDR2 YSYEKL. The length of the CDR3 is 15 residues. V trimming: 4 bases; J trimming: 3 bases; junction bases outside the gene matches: 7. The CDR3 protein is CASSLLGTGNYEQYF. DNA for the CDR3: TGCGCCAGCAGCCTTCTAGGGACAGGGAACTACGAGCAGTACTTC.

CDR3 nucleotide sequence: TGTGCCATCAGTGAGTCGAGCGGGGGCTCCGTGAACACTGAAGCTTTCTTT. Its translation is CAISESSGGSVNTEAFF. The V call is TRBV10-3, the J call TRBJ1-1; TRBD1 might be the D (6 bases). The germline CDR1 and CDR2 sequences are ENHRY and SYGVKD. V was cut by 0 bases and J by 0 bases, with 14 bases left in between. The CDR3 contains 17 residues.

On this clone: The junction differs from germline at one of its ends, possibly a read error. This chain links TRBV7-9 with TRBJ2-5; D assignment may be TRBD1 or TRBD2 (6 bases each). This CDR3 spans 15 amino acids. The germline gives CDR1 SEHNR, CDR2 FQNEAQ (reference sequence). The CDR3 nucleotides read TGTTCCAGCAGCTTAGGGGGACTCCGCAAAGAGACCCAGTACTTC. It translates to CSSSLGGLRKETQYF. Drawing the rest from reference TRBV7-9 and TRBJ2-5, the complete variable domain is DTGVSQNPRHKITKRGQNVTFRCDPISEHNRLYWYRQTLGQGPEFLTYFQNEAQLEKSRLLSDRFSAERPKGSFSTLEIQRTEQGDSAMYLCSSSLGGLRKETQYFGPGTRLLVL.

The chain links TRBV28 to TRBJ2-5, with D possibly being TRBD1 (6 bases). V lost 3 bases and J 3 bases, leaving 11 bases between the germline ends. This CDR3 is 14 amino acids long. Germline lookup yields CDR1 MDHEN and CDR2 SYDVKM. This CDR3 is CASSFRAGEETQYF. DNA for the CDR3: TGTGCCAGCAGTTTTCGGGCAGGGGAAGAGACCCAGTACTTC.

J is TRBJ1-3 and V is TRBV7-2; no clear D. This CDR3 region has 14 residues. Germline V gene sequence: CDR1 SGHTA, CDR2 FQGNSA. V was shortened by 1 base and J by 4 bases, with 8 bases between the two germline ends. The CDR3 sequence: CASSLEGGGNTIYF. CDR3 sequence (DNA): TGTGCCAGCAGCTTAGAGGGAGGGGGAAACACCATATATTTT.

This clone has only one observation. At one end the junction does not follow the germline gene, possibly because of a read error. The chain is built from TRBV7-9 and TRBJ1-1, with D uncertain. The V gene's germline CDR1 is SEHNR and CDR2 FQNEAQ (reference sequence). This CDR3 comprises 12 residues. The CDR3 loop reads CASSPRRNEALF. DNA of the CDR3: TGTGCCAGCAGCCCTAGACGAAATGAAGCTCTCTTT. The full variable domain, completed using reference TRBV7-9 and TRBJ1-1, is DTGVSQNPRHKITKRGQNVTFRCDPISEHNRLYWYRQTLGQGPEFLTYFQNEAQLEKSRLLSDRFSAERPKGSFSTLEIQRTEQGDSAMYLCASSPRRNEALFGQGTRLTVV.

The chain has TRBV7-9 and TRBJ2-1; D is unclear. V was pared by 3 bases and J by 0 bases, with 12 bases between. Germline V gives CDR1 SEHNR, CDR2 FQNEAQ (reference sequence). The CDR3 totals 16 residues. The CDR3 protein is CASSLDSPFSYNEQFF. The CDR3 DNA follows: TGTGCCAGCAGCTTGGATAGCCCATTCTCCTACAATGAGCAGTTCTTC.

The chain uses TRBV2 and TRBJ2-7; D is perhaps TRBD1 (5 bases). The germline gives CDR1 SNHLY, CDR2 FYNNEI. This CDR3 contains 13 residues. V was pared by 7 bases and J by 3 bases, with 13 bases between. The CDR3 loop is CASNSNRLYEQYF. The DNA for the CDR3 is TGTGCCAGCAATTCGAACAGGCTCTACGAGCAGTACTTC.

V gene TRBV19 combines with J gene TRBJ2-2; TRBD2 might be the D (5 bases). Between the trimmed V and J ends, which lost 6 bases and 2 bases, there was a span of 13 bases. Germline CDR1 LNHDA, CDR2 SQIVND (reference sequence). The CDR3 sequence is 15 residues long. The DNA for the CDR3 is TGTGCCAGTAGGCTGGGGTCGGGAAACACCGGGGAGCTGTTTTTT. This sequence encodes CASRLGSGNTGELFF.

V and J are TRBV27 and TRBJ2-4; 8 nucleotides agree with TRBD1. The CDR3 is 13 residues long. V lost 5 bases to trimming and J lost 6 bases; unmatched junction nucleotides: 3. CDR1 and CDR2 from the germline V gene are MNHEY and SMNVEV (reference sequence). CDR3 region: CASSRDRRNIQYF. The CDR3 DNA reads as TGTGCCAGCAGTCGGGACAGGAGAAACATTCAGTACTTC.

The V call is TRBV15, the J call TRBJ2-5; tentative D call: TRBD2 (6 bases). The DNA end lines up better with TRBJ2-7; the J call may be wrong. CDR1 and CDR2 (germline): LNHNV, YYDKDF (reference sequence). The CDR3 spans 17 residues. The CDR3: CATSRDSSGTRYYEQYF. As DNA, the CDR3 is TGTGCCACCAGCAGAGATAGCTCCGGGACTCGATACTACGAGCAGTACTTC.

The rearrangement uses TRBV27 and TRBJ1-5; possibly TRBD1 for D (6 bases). The germline CDR1 and CDR2 sequences are MNHEY and SMNVEV (reference sequence). The CDR3 length is 17 residues. V was clipped by 4 bases and J by 0 bases, with 16 bases between them. The CDR3 reads CASSSRGGPYSNQPQHF. CDR3 DNA: TGTGCCAGCAGTTCTAGAGGGGGACCGTATAGCAATCAGCCCCAGCATTTT.

The chain employs TRBV2 and TRBJ1-2, with D possibly being TRBD1 (5 bases). Germline lookup yields CDR1 SNHLY and CDR2 FYNNEI. This CDR3 comprises 14 residues. Trimming left V 1 base short and J 5 bases short, with 11 bases between. This CDR3 is CASSEGSQGYGYTF. The CDR3, as DNA: TGTGCCAGCAGTGAAGGTTCGCAGGGATATGGCTACACCTTC. The variable domain in full, with the rest retrieved from reference TRBV2 and TRBJ1-2, is EPEVTQTPSHQVTQMGQEVILRCVPISNHLYFYWYRQILGQKVEFLVSFYNNEISEKSEIFDDQFSVERPDGSNFTLKIRSTKLEDSAMYFCASSEGSQGYGYTFGSGTRLTVV.

The chain uses TRBV18 and TRBJ1-1, with a possible D match to TRBD1 (5 bases). V shed 5 bases and J shed 1 base, with 11 bases lying between them. Germline V lookup: CDR1 KGHSH, CDR2 LQKENI. CDR3 length equals 14 residues. In DNA form, the CDR3 reads TGTGCCAGCTCATATGTCCAGGGGAACACTGAAGCTTTCTTT. This translates into CASSYVQGNTEAFF.

The chain is built from TRBV10-1 and TRBJ2-3, with TRBD2 matching 10 bases. The CDR3 consists of 16 residues. Germline CDR1 WNHNN, CDR2 SYGVQD (reference sequence). The V segment lost 3 bases and the J segment 5 bases; nucleotides outside the gene matches: 8. CDR3 coding DNA: TGCGCCAGCAGTGATCCTAGCGGGGGACTGGGAGATACGCAGTATTTT. This gives the protein CASSDPSGGLGDTQYF.

V and J are TRBV2 and TRBJ2-5; 9 bases fit TRBD1. J gave up 3 bases and V 3 bases, and 5 bases lay outside the gene matches. This CDR3 contains 15 residues. The V gene's germline CDR1 is SNHLY and CDR2 FYNNEI. The CDR3: CASSEGGQGEETQYF. The CDR3 DNA is TGTGCCAGCAGTGAGGGGGGACAGGGAGAAGAGACCCAGTACTTC.

The chain is built from TRBV5-6 and TRBJ2-3; a weak D match, TRBD2 (6 bases). Germline V gene sequence: CDR1 SGHDT, CDR2 YYEEEE. The CDR3 runs to 13 residues. V gave up 2 bases and J gave up 6 bases, with 10 bases separating them. The CDR3 here is CASSLGGADTQYF. For the CDR3, the DNA is TGTGCCAGCAGCTTAGGAGGGGCGGATACGCAGTATTTT.

To note about this clone: A junction boundary mismatches the germline segment, possibly from a read error. The sample carries other DNA sequences with the same CDR3. The chain employs TRBV29-1 and TRBJ2-5; 7 bases line up with TRBD1. The CDR3 has 12 residues. Germline V gene data show CDR1 as SQVTM and CDR2 as ANQGSEA. The CDR3 loop is CSVERGLETQYF. The CDR3 DNA follows: TGTAGCGTTGAAAGGGGGCTAGAGACCCAGTACTTC.

The chain has TRBV6-5 and TRBJ1-1; D possibly corresponds to TRBD1 (5 bases). The CDR3 consists of 16 residues. The germline gives CDR1 MNHEY, CDR2 SVGAGI. Trimming left V 2 bases short and J 1 base short, with 14 bases between. CDR3: CASSYLRGTGNTEAFF. The CDR3 DNA sequence: TGTGCCAGCAGTTACCTCCGGGGGACCGGGAACACTGAAGCTTTCTTT.

V is TRBV28 and J is TRBJ1-5, with 10 bases identical to TRBD1. Germline values: CDR1 MDHEN, CDR2 SYDVKM. The CDR3 length is 15 residues. Losses at the gene ends were 8 bases for V and 2 bases for J; bases not matched to a gene: 6. This chain's CDR3 is CASLGTGVRNQPQHF. Here the CDR3 DNA reads TGTGCCAGCCTTGGGACAGGGGTCCGCAATCAGCCCCAGCATTTT.